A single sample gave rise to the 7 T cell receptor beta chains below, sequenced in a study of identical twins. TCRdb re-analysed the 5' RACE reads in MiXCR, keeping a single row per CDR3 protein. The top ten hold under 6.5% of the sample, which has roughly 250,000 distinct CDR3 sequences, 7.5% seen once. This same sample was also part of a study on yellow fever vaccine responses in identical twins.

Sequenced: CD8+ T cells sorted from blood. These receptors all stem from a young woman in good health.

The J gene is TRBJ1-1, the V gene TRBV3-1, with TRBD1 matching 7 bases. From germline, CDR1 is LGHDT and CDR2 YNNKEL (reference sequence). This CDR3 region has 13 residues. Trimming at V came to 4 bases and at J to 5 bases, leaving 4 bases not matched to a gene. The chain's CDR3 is CASSPRGWTEAFF. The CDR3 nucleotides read TGTGCCAGCAGCCCCAGGGGGTGGACTGAAGCTTTCTTT.

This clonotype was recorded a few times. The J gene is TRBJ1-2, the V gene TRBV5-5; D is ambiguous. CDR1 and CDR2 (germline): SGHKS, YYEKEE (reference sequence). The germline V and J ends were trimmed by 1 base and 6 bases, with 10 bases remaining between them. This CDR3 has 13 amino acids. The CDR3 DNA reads TGTGCCAGCAGCTTGCTTCTCCGAGATGGCTACACCTTC. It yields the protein CASSLLLRDGYTF.

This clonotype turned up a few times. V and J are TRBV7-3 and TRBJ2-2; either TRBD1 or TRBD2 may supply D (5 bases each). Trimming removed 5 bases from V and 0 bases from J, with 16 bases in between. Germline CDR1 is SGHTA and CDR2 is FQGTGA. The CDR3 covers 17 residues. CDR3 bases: TGTGCCAGCAGCGCGCTAACTAGGGGCGCGAACACCGGGGAGCTGTTTTTT. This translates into CASSALTRGANTGELFF.

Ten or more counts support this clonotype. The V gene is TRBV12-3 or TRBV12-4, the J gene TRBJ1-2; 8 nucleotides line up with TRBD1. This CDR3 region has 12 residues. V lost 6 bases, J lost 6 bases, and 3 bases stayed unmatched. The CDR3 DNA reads TGTGCCAGCAGCCCAGGGGGCGATGGCTACACCTTC. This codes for CASSPGGDGYTF.

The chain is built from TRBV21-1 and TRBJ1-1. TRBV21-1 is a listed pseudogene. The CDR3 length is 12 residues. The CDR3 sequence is CASSPRWVEAFF. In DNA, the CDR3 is TGTGCCAGCAGCCCTCGTTGGGTTGAAGCTTTCTTT.

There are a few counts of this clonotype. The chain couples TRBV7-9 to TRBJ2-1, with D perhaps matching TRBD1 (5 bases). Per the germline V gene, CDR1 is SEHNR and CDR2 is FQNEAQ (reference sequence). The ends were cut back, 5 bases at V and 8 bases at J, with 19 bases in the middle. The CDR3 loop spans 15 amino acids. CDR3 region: CASSLRGMGRDEQFF. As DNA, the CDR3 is TGTGCCAGCAGCCTAAGGGGAATGGGGCGCGATGAGCAGTTCTTC.

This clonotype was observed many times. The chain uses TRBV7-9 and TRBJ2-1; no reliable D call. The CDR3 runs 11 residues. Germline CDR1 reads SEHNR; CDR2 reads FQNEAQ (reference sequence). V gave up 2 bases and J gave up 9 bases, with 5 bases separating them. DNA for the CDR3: TGTGCCAGCAGCTTACCTAGTGAGCAGTTCTTC. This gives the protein CASSLPSEQFF.